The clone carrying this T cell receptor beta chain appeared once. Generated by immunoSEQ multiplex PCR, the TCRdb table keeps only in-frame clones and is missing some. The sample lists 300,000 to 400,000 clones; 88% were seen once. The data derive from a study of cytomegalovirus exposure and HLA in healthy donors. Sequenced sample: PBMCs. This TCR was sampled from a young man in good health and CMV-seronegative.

Written as DNA, the CDR3 is TGCAGCGCAAATTACAGGGCGCTTGGAAAGAACGAGCAGTACTTC. It translates to CSANYRALGKNEQYF. The chain is built from TRBV29-1 and TRBJ2-7, with a weak D call TRBD1 (6 bases). Per the germline V gene, CDR1 is SQVTM and CDR2 is ANQGSEA. CDR3 length: 15 amino acids. Between the trimmed V and J ends, which lost 7 bases and 5 bases, there was a span of 24 bases.